These T cell receptor beta chains were read from a single sample in a study of T cell responses to AZD1222 COVID-19 vaccine. Using immunoSEQ multiplex PCR, the repertoire was profiled, and TCRdb retains in-frame clones only, with some absent. Among tens of thousands of clones listed, about 92% were seen once. Sequencing used peripheral blood, obtained on day 0 of AZD1222 vaccination. These receptor sequences come from an adult in good health. Each CDR3 is given with its conserved first and last residue. The D gene is left open where the match is weak. Only some rows state a clone size, as once, few, many or a class for expanded clones.

CDR3nt	CDR3aa	v_gene	j_gene	d_gene	abundance
TGTGCCAGCTCTTCGGACAGCTATGGCTACACCTTC	CASSSDSYGYTF	TRBV7-8	TRBJ1-2	.	.
TGTGCCATCAGTGAGTCCTCGCTAGCGGGGGGGGATACGCAGTATTTT	CAISESSLAGGDTQYF	TRBV10-3	TRBJ2-3	TRBD2	.
TGTGCCACCAGCGGGCACGAAGCGGGAGCCCACACAGATACGCAGTATTTT	CATSGHEAGAHTDTQYF	TRBV24-1	TRBJ2-3	TRBD2	once
TGTGCCAGCAGTTTAAGCGGGAGTGCTTACAATGAGCAGTTCTTC	CASSLSGSAYNEQFF	TRBV6-5	TRBJ2-1	TRBD2	.
TGTGCCAGCAGCCGACTAGCGAAAGAGACCCAGTACTTC	CASSRLAKETQYF	TRBV5-4	TRBJ2-5	TRBD2	.
TGTGCCAGCAGGAGGGGGTGGAGCACTGAAGCTTTCTTT	CASRRGWSTEAFF	TRBV2	TRBJ1-1	.	.
TGTGCCAGCAGGTTTGTTGGTTCCTATGGCTACACCTTC	CASRFVGSYGYTF	TRBV12-3/TRBV12-4	TRBJ1-2	.	.
TGTGCCAGCAGATTAGATGGGGATCCTGGAAACACCATATATTTT	CASRLDGDPGNTIYF	TRBV7-9	TRBJ1-3	.	.
TGTGCCAGCAGCCAAGATCAAGGGGGATCAGATACGCAGTATTTT	CASSQDQGGSDTQYF	TRBV3-1/TRBV3-2	TRBJ2-3	.	few
TGTGCCTGGAGCCTCGGGATTGGGTTATGGTCGGGGGAGCAGTACTTC	CAWSLGIGLWSGEQYF	TRBV30	TRBJ2-7	.	.
TGTGCCACCAGTGATTGGGGGGGATCAGGCACCGGGGAGCTGTTTTTT	CATSDWGGSGTGELFF	TRBV24-1	TRBJ2-2	TRBD2	.
TGTGCCAGCAAACGACAGGAAGGCGGCCCAGCTTTCTTT	CASKRQEGGPAFF	TRBV9	TRBJ1-1	.	.
TGTGCCACCAGTGATCCAGGGTACAGCACAGATACGCAGTATTTT	CATSDPGYSTDTQYF	TRBV24-1	TRBJ2-3	.	.
TGTGCCAGCAGTTATCAGAACACCGGGGAGCTGTTTTTT	CASSYQNTGELFF	TRBV6-5	TRBJ2-2	.	.
TGTGCCAGTAGTATAGTGCAGGGGAAGGAGATCTATGGCTACACCTTC	CASSIVQGKEIYGYTF	TRBV19	TRBJ1-2	.	.
TGTGCCAGCAGCCAACTTGCGGGACAGGGTATGGAAGCTTTCTTT	CASSQLAGQGMEAFF	TRBV3-1/TRBV3-2	TRBJ1-1	TRBD1	.
TGTGCCAGCACCGATGGCCCCACTGAAGCTTTCTTT	CASTDGPTEAFF	TRBV12-3/TRBV12-4	TRBJ1-1	.	.
TGTGCCTCGATGAGCAGGACAGGGATCTACAATGAGCAGTTCTTC	CASMSRTGIYNEQFF	TRBV30	TRBJ2-1	TRBD1	.
TGTGCCAGCAGCGGAGGGGAAACTGAAGCTTTCTTT	CASSGGETEAFF	TRBV5-6	TRBJ1-1	.	.
TGCGCCAGCAGCTCAAGAACAGGGGGCAGTGAGCAGTTCTTC	CASSSRTGGSEQFF	TRBV5-1	TRBJ2-1	TRBD1	.
TGTGCCAGCAGTCTAAGACGGAACACTGAAGCTTTCTTT	CASSLRRNTEAFF	TRBV6-5	TRBJ1-1	.	.
TGTGCCAGTCGGGACTTGACCCGGCGGGGCTACACCTTC	CASRDLTRRGYTF	TRBV6-5	TRBJ1-2	.	.
TGTGCCAGCGCTGGGGGTAAGAACACCGGGGAGCTGTTTTTT	CASAGGKNTGELFF	TRBV3-1/TRBV3-2	TRBJ2-2	.	.
TGTGCCAGCAGTCAACGCCGACAGGGGGCTGGCTACACCTTC	CASSQRRQGAGYTF	TRBV6-2/TRBV6-3	TRBJ1-2	TRBD1	.
TGTGCCAGCAGTTACTCGAGGGATCAGCCCCAGCATTTT	CASSYSRDQPQHF	TRBV6-2/TRBV6-3	TRBJ1-5	.	.
TGTGCCAGCACCTGGTCCAGCAGCACCGGGGAGCTGTTTTTT	CASTWSSSTGELFF	TRBV6-5	TRBJ2-2	.	.
TGTGCCACCAGTGATAGCGACAAAGCTTTCTTT	CATSDSDKAFF	TRBV24-1	TRBJ1-1	.	.
TGTGCCAGCAGCAGGGGACAGGGAGCTTCACCCCTCCACTTT	CASSRGQGASPLHF	TRBV13	TRBJ1-6	TRBD1	.
TGTGCCAGCAGCCCACTGGACGCCCGCTCCTACAATGAGCAGTTCTTC	CASSPLDARSYNEQFF	TRBV7-9	TRBJ2-1	.	.
TGTGCCAGCAGCTTAGGAGGAGTGAACACTGAAGCTTTCTTT	CASSLGGVNTEAFF	TRBV7-2	TRBJ1-1	.	.
TGTGCCAGCAGCCAAGTGTCTAGCGGAGATACGCAGTATTTT	CASSQVSSGDTQYF	TRBV7-7	TRBJ2-3	TRBD2	.
TGTGCCACCAGCGGGGACTCTGGGGCCAACGTCCTGACTTTC	CATSGDSGANVLTF	TRBV3-1/TRBV3-2	TRBJ2-6	TRBD2	.
TGTGCCAGCTCCGGTCAAACACAAAGTGAAAAACTGTTTTTT	CASSGQTQSEKLFF	TRBV18	TRBJ1-4	.	.
TGTGCCAGCAGCTCTAGTTTACTGAACACAGATACGCAGTATTTT	CASSSSLLNTDTQYF	TRBV7-2	TRBJ2-3	.	.
TGCAGCGTGACTCAAGGACAGGGGAACTATGGCTACACCTTC	CSVTQGQGNYGYTF	TRBV29-1	TRBJ1-2	TRBD1	.
TGTGCCAGTACCGAATACGGGACAGTAAATGAAAAACTGTTTTTT	CASTEYGTVNEKLFF	TRBV19	TRBJ1-4	TRBD1	.
TGTGCCAGCTCACCAACAGGGACGGCCAACACTGAAGCTTTCTTT	CASSPTGTANTEAFF	TRBV18	TRBJ1-1	.	.
TGTGCCAGCAGCTCCCCTGGCACAGATACGCAGTATTTT	CASSSPGTDTQYF	TRBV7-7	TRBJ2-3	.	.
TGTGCCAGCAGCTTAGGAAGGCGGACCAGCACAGATACGCAGTATTTT	CASSLGRRTSTDTQYF	TRBV7-6	TRBJ2-3	.	.
TGTGCCAGCAGCGTAGAGGCGGGGATCTCTGGAAACACCATATATTTT	CASSVEAGISGNTIYF	TRBV9	TRBJ1-3	.	few
TGTGCCAGCAGTTTAAACCCGACACGAAGAAGCAATCAGCCCCAGCATTTT	CASSLNPTRRSNQPQHF	TRBV28	TRBJ1-5	.	.
TGCGCCAGCAGCTTGGGAGCGGGGACTGAAGCTTTCTTT	CASSLGAGTEAFF	TRBV5-1	TRBJ1-1	.	.